This TCR beta chain is drawn from a study of blood T cell repertoires in COVID-19. The wider study: Spain, Italy and the United States supplied samples that represented acute and convalescent COVID-19. PBMCs, B-cell-depleted T cells, or T cells were the source of the cDNA or gDNA that made up the material.

This clone has only one observation. Original data processing: Amplification of reference gene primers provided the estimated nucleated cell counts. The method was immunoSEQ multiplex PCR; TCRdb's version includes in-frame clones alone and lacks a portion of them. V, J and clone size are those of that table, while D and trimming were read from the DNA. The sample gives roughly 230,000 clones, 80% to 90% of which show up once; 4% is in the top ten. The length of the CDR3 is 14 residues. CDR1 and CDR2 (germline): SNHLY, FYNNEI. Trimming stripped 1 base from V and 3 bases from J, with 8 bases between. This TCR came from a man aged 45 to 65 with acute or convalescent COVID-19. Specimen: peripheral blood. The V call is TRBV2, the J call TRBJ2-3, with a tentative D call TRBD2 (6 bases). As DNA, the CDR3 is TGTGCCAGCAGTGAAGGCCGGGGGACAGATACGCAGTATTTT. It encodes CASSEGRGTDTQYF.